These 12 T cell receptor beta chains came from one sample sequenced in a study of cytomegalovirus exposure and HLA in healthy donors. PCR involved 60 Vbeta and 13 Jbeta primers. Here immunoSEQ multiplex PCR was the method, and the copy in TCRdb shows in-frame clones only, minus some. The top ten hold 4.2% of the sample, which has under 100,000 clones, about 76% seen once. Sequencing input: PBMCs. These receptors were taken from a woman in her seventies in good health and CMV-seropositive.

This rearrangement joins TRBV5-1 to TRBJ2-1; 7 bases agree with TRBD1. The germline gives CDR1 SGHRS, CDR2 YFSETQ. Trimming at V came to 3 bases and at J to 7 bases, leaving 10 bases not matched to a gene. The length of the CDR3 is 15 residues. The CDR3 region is CASSYDRARRNEQFF. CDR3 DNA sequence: TGCGCCAGCAGCTACGACAGGGCCCGGCGGAATGAGCAGTTCTTC. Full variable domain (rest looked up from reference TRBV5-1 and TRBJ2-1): KAGVTQTPRYLIKTRGQQVTLSCSPISGHRSVSWYQQTPGQGLQFLFEYFSETQRNKGNFPGRFSGRQFSNSRSEMNVSTLELGDSALYLCASSYDRARRNEQFFGPGTRLTVL.

The CDR3 DNA reads as TGCGCCAGCAGCGCGGACAGGGACCAGTACTTC. As protein: CASSADRDQYF. V is TRBV5-1 and J is TRBJ2-7, with 8 bases that match TRBD1. Germline V gene lookup returns CDR1 SGHRS and CDR2 YFSETQ. V was pared by 4 bases and J by 10 bases, with 4 bases of the junction left unmatched. This CDR3 is 11 amino acids long.

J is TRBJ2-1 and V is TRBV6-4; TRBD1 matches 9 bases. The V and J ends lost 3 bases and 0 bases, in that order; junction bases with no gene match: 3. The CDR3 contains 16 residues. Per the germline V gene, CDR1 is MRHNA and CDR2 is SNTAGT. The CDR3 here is CASSEQGQGSYNEQFF. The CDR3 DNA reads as TGTGCCAGCAGTGAACAGGGACAGGGCTCCTACAATGAGCAGTTCTTC.

The CDR3 bases are TGTGCCAGCAGCCAAGAACCAGGGTACGCGGACGAGCAGTACTTC. This encodes CASSQEPGYADEQYF. This sequence joins TRBV4-2 and TRBJ2-7, with D possibly TRBD1 on 5 matching bases. CDR3 length equals 15 residues. Germline V gives CDR1 LGHNA, CDR2 YNFKEQ. V lost 0 bases and J 5 bases, leaving 14 bases between the germline ends.

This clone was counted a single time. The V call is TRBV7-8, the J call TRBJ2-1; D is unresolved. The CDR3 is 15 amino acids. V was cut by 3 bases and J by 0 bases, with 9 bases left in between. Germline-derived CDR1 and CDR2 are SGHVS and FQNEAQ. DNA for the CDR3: TGTGCCAGCAGCTTCCGACACGACTCCTACAATGAGCAGTTCTTC. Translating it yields CASSFRHDSYNEQFF.

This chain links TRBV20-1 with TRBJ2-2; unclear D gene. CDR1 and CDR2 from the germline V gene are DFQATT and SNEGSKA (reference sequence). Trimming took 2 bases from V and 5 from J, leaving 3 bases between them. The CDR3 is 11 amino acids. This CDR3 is CSARRTGELFF. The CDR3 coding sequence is TGCAGTGCTAGACGGACCGGGGAGCTGTTTTTT.

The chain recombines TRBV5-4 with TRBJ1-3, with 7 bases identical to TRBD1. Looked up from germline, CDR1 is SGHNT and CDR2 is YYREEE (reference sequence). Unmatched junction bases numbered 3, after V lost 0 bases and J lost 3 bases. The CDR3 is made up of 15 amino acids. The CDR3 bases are TGTGCCAGCAGCTTGGGGCAGGGGGATGGAAACACCATATATTTT. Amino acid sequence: CASSLGQGDGNTIYF.

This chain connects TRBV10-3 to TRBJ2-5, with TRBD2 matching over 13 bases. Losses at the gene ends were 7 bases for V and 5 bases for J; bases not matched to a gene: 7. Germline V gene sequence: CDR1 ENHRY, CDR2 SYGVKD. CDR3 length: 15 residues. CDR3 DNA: TGTGCCATCAAGAAAGAACTAGCGGGAGGGGAGACCCAGTACTTC. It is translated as CAIKKELAGGETQYF.

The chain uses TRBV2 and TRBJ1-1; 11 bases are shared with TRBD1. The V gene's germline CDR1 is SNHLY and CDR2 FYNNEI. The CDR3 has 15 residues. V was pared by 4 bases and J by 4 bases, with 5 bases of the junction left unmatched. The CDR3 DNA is TGTGCCAGCAGTGGGACAGGGGGCTGGGGCACTGAAGCTTTCTTT. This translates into CASSGTGGWGTEAFF.

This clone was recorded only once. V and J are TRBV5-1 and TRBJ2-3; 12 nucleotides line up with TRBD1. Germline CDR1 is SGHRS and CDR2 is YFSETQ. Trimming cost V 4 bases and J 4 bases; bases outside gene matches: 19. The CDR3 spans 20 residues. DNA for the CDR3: TGCGCCAGCAGCATCCGGGACAGGGGGCGCGTACCTAGCGGGGCAGATACGCAGTATTTT. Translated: CASSIRDRGRVPSGADTQYF.

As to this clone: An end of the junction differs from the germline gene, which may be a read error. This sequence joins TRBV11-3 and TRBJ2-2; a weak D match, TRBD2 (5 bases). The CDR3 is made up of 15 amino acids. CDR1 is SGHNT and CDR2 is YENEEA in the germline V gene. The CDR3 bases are TGTGCCAGCAGCTTAGATCTGGGTATCACCGGGGAGCTGGTTTTT. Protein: CASSLDLGITGELVF.

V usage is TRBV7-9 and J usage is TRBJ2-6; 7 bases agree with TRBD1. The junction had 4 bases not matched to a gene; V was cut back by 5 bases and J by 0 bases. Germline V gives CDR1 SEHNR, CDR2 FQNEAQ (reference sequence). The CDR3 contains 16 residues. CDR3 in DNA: TGTGCCAGCAGCGCGGACAGGCCCTCTGGGGCCAACGTCCTGACTTTC. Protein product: CASSADRPSGANVLTF.